This T cell receptor beta chain was retrieved from a study of blood T cell repertoires in COVID-19. In the study overall: T cells, B-cell-depleted T cells, or PBMCs provided the cDNA or gDNA that served as material.

Participants reported their clinical history, and cohort assignment relied on those reports. Recovered Cohort 3 donors showed two negative PCRs, clearance, or symptom resolution. Methods used by the authors: Using reference gene primer amplification, nucleated cell counts were estimated. Some clones are missing from TCRdb's copy, which holds only in-frame ones; the method was immunoSEQ multiplex PCR. For V, J and clone size, that table is used; D and trimming come from the DNA. The table has under 300,000 clones, around 90% seen once. This clone was seen once. V shed 3 bases and J 4 bases; nucleotides not matched to a gene: 9. This CDR3 spans 17 amino acids. Germline CDR1 SGHNT, CDR2 YYREEE (reference sequence).

The specimen was PBMCs or T cells enriched from blood (not recorded which). This receptor was identified in a woman aged 18-29 years who had recovered from COVID-19. V and J are TRBV5-4 and TRBJ2-3, with TRBD2 matching over 12 bases. This CDR3 is CASSYRAGLAGPDTQYF. The CDR3 DNA sequence: TGTGCCAGCAGCTACCGGGCGGGACTAGCGGGTCCAGATACGCAGTATTTT.